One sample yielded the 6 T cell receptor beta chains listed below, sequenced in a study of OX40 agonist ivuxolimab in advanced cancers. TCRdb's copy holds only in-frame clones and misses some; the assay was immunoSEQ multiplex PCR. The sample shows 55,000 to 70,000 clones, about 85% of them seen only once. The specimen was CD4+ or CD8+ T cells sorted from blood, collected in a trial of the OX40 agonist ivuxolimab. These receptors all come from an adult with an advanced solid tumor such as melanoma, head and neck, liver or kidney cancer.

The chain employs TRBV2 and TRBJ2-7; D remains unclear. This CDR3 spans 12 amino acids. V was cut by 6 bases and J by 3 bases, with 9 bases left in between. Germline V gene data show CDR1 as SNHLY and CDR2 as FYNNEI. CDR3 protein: CASSPADYEQYF. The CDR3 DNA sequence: TGTGCCAGCAGCCCGGCCGACTACGAGCAGTACTTC.

The CDR3 protein is CASSPGTSGTLAQRETQYF. CDR3 in DNA: TGTGCCAGCAGTCCCGGGACTAGCGGGACTCTGGCACAACGTGAGACCCAGTACTTC. The J gene is TRBJ2-5, the V gene TRBV7-9; TRBD2 aligns across 13 bases. CDR3 length: 19 amino acids. The ends lost 6 bases at V and 5 bases at J; junction bases unmatched: 18. The germline CDR1 and CDR2 sequences are SEHNR and FQNEAQ (reference sequence).

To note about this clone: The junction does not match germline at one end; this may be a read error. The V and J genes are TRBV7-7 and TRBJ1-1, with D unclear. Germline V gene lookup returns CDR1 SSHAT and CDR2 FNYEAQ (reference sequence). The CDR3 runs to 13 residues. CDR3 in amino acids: CASSSTPNTEAFF. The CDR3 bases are TGTGCTAGCAGTTCGACCCCGAACACTGAAGCTTTCTTT. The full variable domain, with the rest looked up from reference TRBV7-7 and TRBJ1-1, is GAGVSQSPRYKVTKRGQDVTLRCDPISSHATLYWYQQALGQGPEFLTYFNYEAQPDKSGLPSDRFSAERPEGSISTLTIQRTEQRDSAMYRCASSSTPNTEAFFGQGTRLTVV.

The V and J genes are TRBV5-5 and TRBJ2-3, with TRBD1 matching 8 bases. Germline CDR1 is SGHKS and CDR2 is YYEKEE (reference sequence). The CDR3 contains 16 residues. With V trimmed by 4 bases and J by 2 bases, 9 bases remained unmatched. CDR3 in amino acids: CASSPRTGSNTDTQYF. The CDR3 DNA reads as TGTGCCAGCAGCCCACGGACAGGGAGCAACACAGATACGCAGTATTTT. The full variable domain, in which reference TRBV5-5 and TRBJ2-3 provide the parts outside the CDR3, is DAGVTQSPTHLIKTRGQQVTLRCSPISGHKSVSWYQQVLGQGPQFIFQYYEKEERGRGNFPDRFSARQFPNYSSELNVNALLLGDSALYLCASSPRTGSNTDTQYFGPGTRLTVL.

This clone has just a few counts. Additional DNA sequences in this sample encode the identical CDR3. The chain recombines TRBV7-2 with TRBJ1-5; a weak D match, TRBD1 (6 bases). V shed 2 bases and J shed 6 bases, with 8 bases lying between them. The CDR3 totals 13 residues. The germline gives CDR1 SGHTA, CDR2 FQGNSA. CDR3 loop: CASSLSRGQPQHF. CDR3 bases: TGTGCCAGCAGCTTATCCAGGGGTCAGCCCCAGCATTTT.

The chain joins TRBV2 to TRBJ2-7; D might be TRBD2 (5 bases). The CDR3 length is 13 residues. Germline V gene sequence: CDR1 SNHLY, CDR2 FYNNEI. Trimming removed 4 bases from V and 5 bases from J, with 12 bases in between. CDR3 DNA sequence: TGTGCCAGCAGTGTCGCCCCGGGGAACGAGCAGTACTTC. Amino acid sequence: CASSVAPGNEQYF.